This section outlines one TCR beta chain sequence together with its context. This entry comes from a study of OX40 agonist ivuxolimab in advanced cancers. Study in general: The patients received ivuxolimab by intravenous route every 2 weeks at 0.01 to 10 mg/kg.

Using immunoSEQ multiplex PCR, the repertoire was profiled, and TCRdb retains in-frame clones only, with some absent. The sample consists of fewer than 30,000 clones, 85% to 90% of them appearing once. The CDR3 spans 11 residues. Germline loops: CDR1 SGHAT, CDR2 FQNNGV. Trimming removed 4 bases from V and 3 bases from J, with 4 bases in between. This TCR derives from an adult with an advanced solid tumor such as melanoma, head and neck, liver or kidney cancer. The chain has TRBV11-2 and TRBJ2-7; D is unclear. This material consisted of CD4+ or CD8+ T cells sorted from blood, taken in a trial of the OX40 agonist ivuxolimab. The CDR3 region has the DNA TGTGCCAGCAGCTCCGACTACGAGCAGTACTTC. It is translated as CASSSDYEQYF.